Below are 5 T cell receptor beta chains sequenced from a single sample in a study of regulatory T cells in long-lasting Graves disease. Noted time point: persistent/refractory GD, antithyroid drugs over 5 years with positive TRAb. Extracted PBMC RNA gave rise to the TCR library. Arm-PCR of CDR3 regions and iRepertoire HTBI primers were used to build TCR beta libraries. One entry per CDR3 protein results from TCRdb running MiXCR on the multiplex PCR reads. The table includes around 400,000 distinct CDR3 sequences, 23% detected once. This specimen was peripheral blood mononuclear cells (PBMCs), taken when the disease was refractory, from a patient treated with antithyroid drugs. The receptors here all came from a female donor with Graves disease.

With respect to this clonotype: The junction departs from germline at one end; a sequencing error may be responsible. The chain is built from TRBV5-5 and TRBJ2-6, with 10 bases lining up with TRBD1. This CDR3 comprises 18 residues. Germline CDR1 SGHKS, CDR2 YYEKEE (reference sequence). Written as DNA, the CDR3 is TGTGCCAGCAGCCCCAGGACAGGGGGAGCATCTGGGGCCAACGTCCTGACCTTC. Translated: CASSPRTGGASGANVLTF.

The chain recombines TRBV6-1 with TRBJ2-7; maybe TRBD1 (6 bases). The germline V gene has CDR1 MNHNS and CDR2 SASEGT. CDR3 size: 13 residues. Trimming took 6 bases from V and 4 from J, leaving 13 bases between them. CDR3: CASRRETGYEQYF. CDR3 nucleotide sequence: TGTGCCAGCAGAAGAGAGACAGGTTACGAGCAGTACTTC.

This clonotype was detected ten times or more. This chain connects TRBV28 to TRBJ1-4; weak D call: TRBD1 (5 bases). The germline CDR1 and CDR2 sequences are MDHEN and SYDVKM. The CDR3 contains 17 residues. Trimming took off 5 bases at V and 8 bases at J, with 24 bases between the two ends. DNA of the CDR3: TGTGCCAGCAGTCCCTCATCGCTCGCAGGGCGAGCGGAAAAACTGTTTTTT. Amino acid sequence: CASSPSSLAGRAEKLFF.

DNA for the CDR3: TGTGCCAGCAGCTTCGTCTTCCGAGGGACTGAAGCTTTCTTT. Protein sequence: CASSFVFRGTEAFF. This chain joins TRBV7-4 and TRBJ1-1; D is uncertain. The V gene's germline CDR1 is SGHVT and CDR2 SQSDAQ. The germline V and J ends were trimmed by 3 bases and 5 bases, with 13 bases remaining between them. The CDR3 is 14 residues long.

This clonotype showed up just a few times. CDR3 sequence (DNA): TGCAGTGCTAGAGAGTGGGGCGGGAAGAGCTCCTACAATGAGCAGTTCTTC. Its translation is CSAREWGGKSSYNEQFF. This chain joins TRBV20-1 and TRBJ2-1; D possibly corresponds to TRBD2 (6 bases). V gave up 0 bases and J gave up 0 bases, with 15 bases separating them. The CDR3 covers 17 residues. Per the germline V gene, CDR1 is DFQATT and CDR2 is SNEGSKA (reference sequence).